This record concerns one T cell receptor (beta chain) sequence. Its target is unknown. Post-sort purity exceeded 98% for all sorted populations. Per the germline V gene, CDR1 is LNHDA and CDR2 is SQIVND (reference sequence). V was pared by 6 bases and J by 2 bases, with 6 bases of the junction left unmatched. CDR3 length: 16 amino acids. These data belong to a study of beta chain features in type 1 diabetes. Whole-study results and caveats: TCRB CDR3s from Type 1 diabetes patients were moderately but significantly shorter in all four CD4+ subsets. Possible PCR preference for shorter templates applied equally to patients and controls.

Expressed TCRB transcripts were sequenced because the entire RNA isolate underwent reverse transcription. TCRdb keeps only in-frame clones here, not all; method: immunoSEQ multiplex PCR. Among around 280,000 clones listed, around 16% were seen once. The chain links TRBV19 to TRBJ2-5; 13 nucleotides agree with TRBD2. The sequencing input was naive CD4+ T cells from blood. The source of this sequence is a man aged 18 to 35 with type 1 diabetes. DNA of the CDR3: TGTGCCAGTAGCCCAGGACTAGCGGGGGTTCAAGAGACCCAGTACTTC. Its protein product is CASSPGLAGVQETQYF. Drawing the rest from reference TRBV19 and TRBJ2-5, the complete variable domain is DGGITQSPKYLFRKEGQNVTLSCEQNLNHDAMYWYRQDPGQGLRLIYYSQIVNDFQKGDIAEGYSVSREKKESFPLTVTSAQKNPTAFYLCASSPGLAGVQETQYFGPGTRLLVL.